The 30 T cell receptor beta chains in this list originate from one sample, sequenced in a study of OX40 agonist ivuxolimab in advanced cancers. Repertoires were generated with immunoSEQ multiplex PCR, while TCRdb's copy carries only in-frame clones and drops some. Found here are some 77,000 clones, around 85% of them singletons; the top ten hold approximately 2.2%. Source: CD4+ or CD8+ T cells sorted from blood, taken in a trial of the OX40 agonist ivuxolimab. The receptors come from an adult with an advanced solid tumor such as melanoma, head and neck, liver or kidney cancer.

This sequence joins TRBV28 and TRBJ1-5, with D unresolved. The V end was cut by 5 bases, the J end by 4 bases, with 3 bases between. The V gene's germline CDR1 is MDHEN and CDR2 SYDVKM. This CDR3 has 11 residues. The DNA for the CDR3 is TGTGCCAGCAGTATAAATCAGCCCCAGCATTTT. This codes for CASSINQPQHF.

The chain carries TRBV7-2 and TRBJ1-5; D is uncertain. The CDR3 contains 15 residues. V lost 1 base and J lost 7, with 14 bases in between. CDR1 is SGHTA and CDR2 is FQGNSA in the germline V gene. This chain's CDR3 is CASSLGFRARQPQHF. The CDR3 region has the DNA TGTGCCAGCAGCTTAGGATTTAGGGCGCGACAGCCCCAGCATTTT.

This clone was picked up a small number of times. CDR3 loop: CASSPSEKPNSPLHF. The CDR3 bases are TGTGCCAGCAGCCCCTCCGAGAAACCAAATTCACCCCTCCACTTT. This chain uses TRBV7-9 with TRBJ1-6, with D uncertain. CDR3 size: 15 residues. The germline V gene encodes CDR1 SEHNR and CDR2 FQNEAQ (reference sequence). V dropped 5 bases and J dropped 7 bases, with 15 bases sitting between them.

The chain joins TRBV5-1 to TRBJ2-1; TRBD2 matches at 7 bases. V shed 3 bases, J shed 6 bases, and the junction held 9 bases outside the gene matches. This CDR3 spans 15 amino acids. Germline V CDR1 and CDR2: SGHRS, YFSETQ. The CDR3 protein is CASSSLGGTGNEQFF. CDR3 nucleotides: TGCGCCAGCAGCTCTCTCGGGGGGACTGGCAATGAGCAGTTCTTC.

The chain recombines TRBV30 with TRBJ1-2; maybe TRBD1 (6 bases). The germline V gene encodes CDR1 GTSNPN and CDR2 SVGIG (reference sequence). Trimming took off 4 bases at V and 8 bases at J, with 17 bases between the two ends. This CDR3 comprises 13 residues. Here the CDR3 DNA reads TGTGCCTGGAATCCTACTAAGGGGGGAGGCTACACCTTC. Amino acids: CAWNPTKGGGYTF.

The chain recombines TRBV7-2 with TRBJ2-2, with 9 bases lining up with TRBD2. The CDR3 extends over 18 amino acids. Germline loops: CDR1 SGHTA, CDR2 FQGNSA. Losses at the gene ends were 2 bases for V and 2 bases for J; bases not matched to a gene: 9. CDR3 DNA sequence: TGTGCCAGCAGCTTACGAAGTAGCGGGAGTTTTAACACCGGGGAGCTGTTTTTT. It codes for CASSLRSSGSFNTGELFF.

The table lists this clone with a count of one. The V and J genes are TRBV7-2 and TRBJ2-7, with D possibly TRBD2 on 6 matching bases. Germline assignment: CDR1 SGHTA and CDR2 FQGNSA. The germline V and J ends were trimmed by 5 bases and 2 bases, with 22 bases remaining between them. The CDR3 is 17 amino acids. This chain's CDR3 is CASSPGGVARLAYEQYF. The CDR3 nucleotides read TGTGCCAGCAGCCCGGGCGGGGTCGCGCGATTAGCCTACGAGCAGTACTTC.

The table lists this clone with a few counts. This sequence joins TRBV7-9 and TRBJ1-5; D unclear. CDR1 is SEHNR and CDR2 is FQNEAQ in the germline V gene (reference sequence). This CDR3 is 14 amino acids long. Trimming pared 1 base from V and 4 bases from J, leaving 8 bases between. CDR3 amino acids: CASSLGTGNQPQHF. CDR3 DNA: TGTGCCAGCAGCTTAGGTACGGGAAATCAGCCCCAGCATTTT.

The chain couples TRBV27 to TRBJ2-1; 7 bases match TRBD2. V shed 7 bases and J 3 bases; nucleotides not matched to a gene: 12. The germline V gene encodes CDR1 MNHEY and CDR2 SMNVEV (reference sequence). This CDR3 has 16 amino acids. CDR3 nucleotides: TGTGCCAGCAACTCACCCGGGGGGATGTACTACAATGAGCAGTTCTTC. The encoded protein is CASNSPGGMYYNEQFF.

This clone has a single count. The rearrangement uses TRBV5-1 and TRBJ1-1; 7 bases map to TRBD1. The ends lost 0 bases at V and 5 bases at J; junction bases unmatched: 10. Germline V gene sequence: CDR1 SGHRS, CDR2 YFSETQ. The CDR3 contains 16 residues. The DNA for the CDR3 is TGCGCCAGCAGCTTGGGTACCCCAGGGGACAGTACTGAAGCTTTCTTT. Translated: CASSLGTPGDSTEAFF.

This clone was detected once. The chain couples TRBV6-5 to TRBJ1-1; TRBD1 is a possible D gene (5 bases). The CDR3 length is 13 residues. CDR1 and CDR2 (germline): MNHEY, SVGAGI. V was trimmed by 1 base and J by 5 bases, leaving 8 bases between them. This CDR3 is CASSYYRGTEAFF. CDR3 nucleotides: TGTGCCAGCAGTTACTATCGGGGGACTGAAGCTTTCTTT.

The CDR3 spells CASSLNYNQPQHF. The CDR3 DNA reads as TGTGCCAGCAGCTTAAACTACAATCAGCCCCAGCATTTT. The V and J genes are TRBV11-2 and TRBJ1-5; D not resolved. The V and J ends lost 2 bases and 3 bases respectively, with 5 bases between them. Germline V gene lookup returns CDR1 SGHAT and CDR2 FQNNGV. The CDR3 runs to 13 residues.

J is TRBJ1-2 and V is TRBV11-2, with unresolved D. V dropped 5 bases and J dropped 4 bases, with 14 bases sitting between them. Germline assignment: CDR1 SGHAT and CDR2 FQNNGV. The CDR3 is 14 amino acids. CDR3 sequence reads: CASSGRGYGYGYTF. The CDR3 DNA reads as TGTGCCAGCAGCGGTCGGGGTTACGGCTATGGCTACACCTTC.

The V gene is TRBV19, the J gene TRBJ1-5, with D possibly TRBD1 on 5 matching bases. V lost 5 bases and J 2 bases, leaving 10 bases between the germline ends. This CDR3 contains 14 residues. Germline CDR1 LNHDA, CDR2 SQIVND (reference sequence). The CDR3, as DNA: TGTGCCAGTAGTGTAGGGGCGGGCAATCAGCCCCAGCATTTT. Translating gives CASSVGAGNQPQHF.

This clone appeared once. This sequence joins TRBV5-5 and TRBJ1-5; D is possibly TRBD1 (5 bases). Germline V CDR1 and CDR2: SGHKS, YYEKEE (reference sequence). This CDR3 spans 15 amino acids. V dropped 0 bases and J dropped 9 bases, with 16 bases sitting between them. The CDR3 reads CASSLAGEGRRPQHF. In nucleotides, the CDR3 is TGTGCCAGCAGCTTGGCCGGGGAGGGACGTCGGCCCCAGCATTTT.

This chain joins TRBV4-2 and TRBJ2-2, with a weak D call TRBD1 (6 bases). Looked up from germline, CDR1 is LGHNA and CDR2 is YNFKEQ. The CDR3 runs to 14 residues. Trimming took 4 bases from V and 5 from J, leaving 11 bases between them. For the CDR3, the DNA is TGTGCCAGCAGCCTGCGGCAGGGGACCGGGGAGCTGTTTTTT. It is translated as CASSLRQGTGELFF.

V gene TRBV7-2 combines with J gene TRBJ2-5; 7 bases fit TRBD1. There are 13 residues in the CDR3. V lost 5 bases, J lost 2 bases, and 2 bases stayed unmatched. Germline CDR1 and CDR2: SGHTA and FQGNSA. CDR3 in amino acids: CASSRDRQETQYF. In DNA form, the CDR3 reads TGTGCCAGCAGCCGGGACAGACAAGAGACCCAGTACTTC.

This chain joins TRBV19 and TRBJ2-3, with 11 bases identical to TRBD2. Per germline, CDR1 LNHDA and CDR2 SQIVND (reference sequence). V lost 6 bases, J lost 4 bases, and 12 bases stayed unmatched. This CDR3 is built from 17 residues. CDR3 sequence (DNA): TGTGCCAGTAGCCCCTGGAGACTAGCGGGACGCCCAGATACGCAGTATTTT. Encoded protein: CASSPWRLAGRPDTQYF.

In the case of this clone: At one of its ends the junction is not consistent with the germline gene, which may arise from a read error. The chain is built from TRBV9 and TRBJ2-6; 13 positions match TRBD2. CDR1 and CDR2 from the germline V gene are SGDLS and YYNGEE. The CDR3 runs 18 residues. The CDR3 DNA reads as TGTGCCAGCCGCGTCAGACTAGCGGGAGGCTCTGGGGCCAACGTCCTGACTTTC. Its protein product is CASRVRLAGGSGANVLTF.

This clone was seen once. The chain has TRBV18 and TRBJ2-3, with D maybe TRBD2 (5 bases). The CDR3 has 12 residues. The germline gives CDR1 KGHSH, CDR2 LQKENI. The ends were cut back, 3 bases at V and 6 bases at J, with 7 bases in the middle. CDR3 nucleotides: TGTGCCAGCTCACCTTCGGGGGATACGCAGTATTTT. This codes for CASSPSGDTQYF.

This chain links TRBV10-2 with TRBJ1-2; D perhaps matches TRBD1 (6 bases). Germline assignment: CDR1 WSHSY and CDR2 SAAADI. The CDR3 has 13 amino acids. V lost 9 bases to trimming and J lost 8 bases, with 19 bases between them. CDR3 nucleotide sequence: TGCGCCAGTCACCAACGAAACAGGGACGGCTACACCTTC. Translating it yields CASHQRNRDGYTF.

This clone was counted once. The V and J genes are TRBV27 and TRBJ2-7; 10 bases map to TRBD2. Germline CDR1 and CDR2: MNHEY and SMNVEV (reference sequence). This CDR3 region has 18 residues. Losses at the gene ends were 3 bases for V and 2 bases for J; bases not matched to a gene: 13. The DNA of the CDR3 is TGTGCCAGCAGTTTTCAGCGGGAGGGAACTAATATAGCCTACGAGCAGTACTTC. Residues: CASSFQREGTNIAYEQYF.

This clone was counted once. The chain recombines TRBV10-3 with TRBJ1-4; 9 bases are a match to TRBD1. Germline V gives CDR1 ENHRY, CDR2 SYGVKD. The V gene end was trimmed by 2 bases and the J gene end by 8 bases; junction bases not matched to a gene: 3. The CDR3 sequence is 14 residues long. The DNA of the CDR3 is TGTGCCATCAGTGAGGGACAGGGGAGGGAAAAACTGTTTTTT. Protein sequence: CAISEGQGREKLFF.

CDR3 sequence reads: CASSRRPNDNNEQFF. The CDR3, as DNA: TGTGCCAGCAGCCGGCGCCCGAATGATAACAATGAGCAGTTCTTC. The chain links TRBV7-6 to TRBJ2-1, with D unclear. The germline gives CDR1 SGHVS, CDR2 FNYEAQ. Trimming removed 5 bases from V and 5 bases from J, with 16 bases in between. This CDR3 is 15 amino acids long.

This chain uses TRBV7-9 with TRBJ2-1, with no clear D. The CDR3 totals 14 residues. V lost 1 base and J lost 4, with 8 bases in between. CDR1 SEHNR and CDR2 FQNEAQ come from the germline V gene (reference sequence). CDR3 amino acids: CASSLDFGYNEQFF. Written as DNA, the CDR3 is TGTGCCAGCAGCTTAGATTTCGGTTACAATGAGCAGTTCTTC.

The V call is TRBV11-2, the J call TRBJ2-5; no definite D call. CDR1 and CDR2 (germline): SGHAT, FQNNGV. V was pared by 3 bases and J by 1 base, with 12 bases between. The CDR3 spans 15 residues. For the CDR3, the DNA is TGTGCCAGCAGCTTCTTTGGGCCCACCCAAGAGACCCAGTACTTC. It encodes CASSFFGPTQETQYF.

The J gene is TRBJ2-1, the V gene TRBV2; D is perhaps TRBD2 (5 bases). Germline CDR1 and CDR2: SNHLY and FYNNEI. Deletions cut 11 bases from V and 5 bases from J, with 13 bases between. This CDR3 is built from 12 residues. The CDR3 DNA reads as TGTGCCTCGAGGGAGATAGACAATGAGCAGTTCTTC. This encodes CASREIDNEQFF.

This sequence joins TRBV7-2 and TRBJ1-6; D is possibly TRBD1 (6 bases). CDR1 and CDR2 (germline): SGHTA, FQGNSA. The germline V and J ends were trimmed by 2 bases and 7 bases, with 12 bases remaining between them. The CDR3 runs to 15 residues. The CDR3 region is CASSLLRGPNSPLHF. The CDR3 DNA follows: TGTGCCAGCAGCTTACTACGGGGGCCCAATTCACCCCTCCACTTT.

The CDR3: CASSLGSGTGAYEQYF. CDR3 in DNA: TGTGCCAGCAGCTTAGGGTCCGGGACAGGAGCCTACGAGCAGTACTTC. The chain recombines TRBV5-8 with TRBJ2-7; 8 bases map to TRBD1. V shed 2 bases and J 2 bases; nucleotides not matched to a gene: 9. This CDR3 has 16 amino acids. Germline CDR1 and CDR2: SGHTS and YDEGEE.

This clone was counted a single time. The rearrangement links TRBV6-1 to TRBJ2-2; D gene ambiguous. CDR1 MNHNS and CDR2 SASEGT come from the germline V gene. The CDR3 sequence is 12 residues long. Trimming took off 3 bases at V and 5 bases at J, with 4 bases between the two ends. CDR3 in DNA: TGTGCCAGCAGTGAGGGAACCGGGGAGCTGTTTTTT. Translating gives CASSEGTGELFF.